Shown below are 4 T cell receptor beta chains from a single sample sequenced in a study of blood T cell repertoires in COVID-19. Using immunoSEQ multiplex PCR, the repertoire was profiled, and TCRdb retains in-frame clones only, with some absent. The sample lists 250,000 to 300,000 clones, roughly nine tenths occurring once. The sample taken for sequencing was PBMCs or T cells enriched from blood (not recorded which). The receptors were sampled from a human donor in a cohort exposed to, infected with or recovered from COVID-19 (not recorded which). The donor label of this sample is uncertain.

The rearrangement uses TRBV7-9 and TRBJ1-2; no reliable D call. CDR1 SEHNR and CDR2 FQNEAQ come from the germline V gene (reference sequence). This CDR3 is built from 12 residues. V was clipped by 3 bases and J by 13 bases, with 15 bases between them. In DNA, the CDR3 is TGTGCCAGCAGCTTTCAGGAAGCTCTCACCACCTTC. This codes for CASSFQEALTTF.

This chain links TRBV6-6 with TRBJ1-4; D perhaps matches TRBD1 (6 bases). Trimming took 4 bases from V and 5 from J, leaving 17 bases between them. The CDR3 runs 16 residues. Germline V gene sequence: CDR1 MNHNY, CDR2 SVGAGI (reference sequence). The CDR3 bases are TGTGCCAGCAGTTCCGGCAGGGGAACGGCAAATGAAAAACTGTTTTTT. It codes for CASSSGRGTANEKLFF.

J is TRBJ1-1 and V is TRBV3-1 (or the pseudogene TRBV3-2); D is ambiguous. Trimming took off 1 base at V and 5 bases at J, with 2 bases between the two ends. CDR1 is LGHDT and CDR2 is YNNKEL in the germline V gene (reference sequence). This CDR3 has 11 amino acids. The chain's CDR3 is CASSQATEAFF. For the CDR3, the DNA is TGTGCCAGCAGCCAAGCAACTGAAGCTTTCTTT.

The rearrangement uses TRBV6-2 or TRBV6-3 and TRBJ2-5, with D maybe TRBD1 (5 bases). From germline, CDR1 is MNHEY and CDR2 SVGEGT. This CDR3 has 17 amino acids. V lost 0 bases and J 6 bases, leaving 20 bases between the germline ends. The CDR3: CASSYSIVSTVGKTQYF. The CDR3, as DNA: TGTGCCAGCAGTTACTCGATAGTTTCGACAGTGGGAAAGACCCAGTACTTC.